The text below deals with one TCR beta chain. With 6 bases removed from V and 6 bases from J, the gap between germline ends came to 18 bases. This CDR3 has 15 residues. From germline, CDR1 is KGHSH and CDR2 LQKENI. At sampling all donors were nominally healthy, likely with unrecorded immune exposures. This specimen comes from a study of cytomegalovirus exposure and HLA in healthy donors. PCR employed 60 Vbeta and 13 Jbeta primers. Clones were sequenced by immunoSEQ multiplex PCR, and TCRdb holds only the in-frame ones, with some missing. This table holds roughly 120,000 clones, over 75% found once. The sequence was collected from a woman between 18 and 29 years old in good health and CMV-seronegative. Material for sequencing was PBMCs. This chain joins TRBV18 and TRBJ2-1; D perhaps matches TRBD2 (6 bases). CDR3 sequence: CASSGFGGKSNEQFF. CDR3 sequence (DNA): TGTGCCAGCTCGGGCTTTGGGGGGAAGAGCAATGAGCAGTTCTTC.